This T cell receptor (beta chain) was captured by sequencing in a study of blood T cell repertoires in COVID-19. Study context: Sample material is recorded as cDNA or gDNA derived from T cells, B-cell-depleted T cells, or PBMCs.

Germline CDR1 is LGHNT and CDR2 is FRNRAP. The length of the CDR3 is 12 residues. Trimming shortened V by 0 bases and J by 8 bases, and 5 bases separated the two germline ends. This table comes from immunoSEQ multiplex PCR, and its TCRdb copy is limited to in-frame clones, with some not included. The table shows fewer than 700,000 clones, with approximately 91% occurring only once. Sequenced input: peripheral blood. The TCR was taken from a woman between 50 and 59 years old with COVID-19, enrolled during active disease. The V call is TRBV12-5, the J call TRBJ2-1; D remains unclear. The CDR3 protein is CASGLVHHEQFF. The CDR3 bases are TGTGCTAGTGGTTTGGTACATCATGAGCAGTTCTTC. The entire variable domain, with the rest obtained from reference TRBV12-5 and TRBJ2-1, is as follows: DARVTQTPRHKVTEMGQEVTMRCQPILGHNTVFWYRQTMMQGLELLAYFRNRAPLDDSGMPKDRFSAEMPDATLATLKIQPSEPRDSAVYFCASGLVHHEQFFGPGTRLTVL.